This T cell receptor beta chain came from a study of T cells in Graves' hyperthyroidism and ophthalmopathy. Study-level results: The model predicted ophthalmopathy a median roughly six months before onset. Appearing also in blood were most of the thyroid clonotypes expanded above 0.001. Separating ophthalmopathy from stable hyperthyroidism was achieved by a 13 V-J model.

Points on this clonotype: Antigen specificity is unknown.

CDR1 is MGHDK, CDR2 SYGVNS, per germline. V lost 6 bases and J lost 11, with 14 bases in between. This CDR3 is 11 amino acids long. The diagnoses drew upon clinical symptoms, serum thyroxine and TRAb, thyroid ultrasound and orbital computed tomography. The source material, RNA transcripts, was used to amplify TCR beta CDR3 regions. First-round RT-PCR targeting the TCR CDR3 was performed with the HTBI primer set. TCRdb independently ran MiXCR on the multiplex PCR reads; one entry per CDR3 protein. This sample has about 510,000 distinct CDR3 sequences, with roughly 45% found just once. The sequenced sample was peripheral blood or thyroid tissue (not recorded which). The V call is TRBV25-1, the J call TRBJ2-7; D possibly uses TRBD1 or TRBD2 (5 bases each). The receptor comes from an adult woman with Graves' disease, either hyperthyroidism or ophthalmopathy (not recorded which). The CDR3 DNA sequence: TGTGCCAGCAGGCTAACGGGGCTTGAGTACTTC. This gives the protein CASRLTGLEYF.